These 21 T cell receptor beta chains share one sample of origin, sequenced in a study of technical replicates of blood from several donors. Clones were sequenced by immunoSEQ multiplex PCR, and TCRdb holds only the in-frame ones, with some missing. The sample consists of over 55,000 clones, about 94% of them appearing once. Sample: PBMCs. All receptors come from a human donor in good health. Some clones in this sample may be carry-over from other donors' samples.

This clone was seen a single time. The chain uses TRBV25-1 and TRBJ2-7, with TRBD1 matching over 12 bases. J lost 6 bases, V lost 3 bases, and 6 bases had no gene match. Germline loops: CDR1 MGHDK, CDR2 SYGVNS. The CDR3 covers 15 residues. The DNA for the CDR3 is TGTGCCAGCAGTGATTGGGACAGGGGGCAGTTCGAGCAGTACTTC. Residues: CASSDWDRGQFEQYF.

The CDR3 bases are TGCGCCAGCAGCTTGATAACTAGCACAGATACGCAGTATTTT. Translated: CASSLITSTDTQYF. The rearrangement joins TRBV5-1 to TRBJ2-3; no clear D gene. CDR1 is SGHRS and CDR2 is YFSETQ in the germline V gene. The V and J ends lost 1 base and 0 bases respectively, with 6 bases between them. The CDR3 contains 14 residues.

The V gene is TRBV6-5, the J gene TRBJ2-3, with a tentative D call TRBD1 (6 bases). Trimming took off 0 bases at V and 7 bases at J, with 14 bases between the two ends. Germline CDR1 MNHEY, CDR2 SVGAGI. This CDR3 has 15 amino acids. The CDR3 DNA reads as TGTGCCAGCAGTTACTCGGGACACGGTCCTTATACGCAGTATTTT. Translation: CASSYSGHGPYTQYF.

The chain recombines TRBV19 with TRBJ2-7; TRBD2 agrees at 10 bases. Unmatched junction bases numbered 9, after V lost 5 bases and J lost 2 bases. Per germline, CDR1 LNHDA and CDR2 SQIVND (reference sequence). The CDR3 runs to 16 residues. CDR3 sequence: CASSSFTSGTAYEQYF. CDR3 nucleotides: TGTGCCAGTAGTTCATTCACTAGCGGGACAGCCTACGAGCAGTACTTC.

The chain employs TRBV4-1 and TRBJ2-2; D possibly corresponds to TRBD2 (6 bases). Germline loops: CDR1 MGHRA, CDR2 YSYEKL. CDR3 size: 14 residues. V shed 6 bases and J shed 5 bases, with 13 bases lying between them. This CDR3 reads CASRPTRDTGELFF. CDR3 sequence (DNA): TGCGCCAGCAGGCCGACTAGGGATACCGGGGAGCTGTTTTTT.

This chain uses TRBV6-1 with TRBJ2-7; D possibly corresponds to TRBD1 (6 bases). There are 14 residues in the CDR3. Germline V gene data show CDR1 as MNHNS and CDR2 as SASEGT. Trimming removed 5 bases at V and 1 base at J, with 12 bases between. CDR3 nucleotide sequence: TGTGCCAGCAGTCGCCTGACAGGTTCCTACGAGCAGTACTTC. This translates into CASSRLTGSYEQYF.

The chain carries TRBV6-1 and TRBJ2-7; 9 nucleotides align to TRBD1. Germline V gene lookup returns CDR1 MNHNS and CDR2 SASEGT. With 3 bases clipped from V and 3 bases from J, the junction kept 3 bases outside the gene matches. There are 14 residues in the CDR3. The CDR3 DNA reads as TGTGCCAGCAGTGAGGAGGGACAGGGCTACGAGCAGTACTTC. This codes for CASSEEGQGYEQYF.

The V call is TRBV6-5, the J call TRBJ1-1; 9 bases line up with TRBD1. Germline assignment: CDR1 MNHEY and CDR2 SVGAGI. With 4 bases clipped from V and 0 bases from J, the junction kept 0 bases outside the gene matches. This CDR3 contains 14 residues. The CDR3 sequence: CASSWTGVNTEAFF. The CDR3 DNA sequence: TGTGCCAGCAGTTGGACAGGGGTGAACACTGAAGCTTTCTTT.

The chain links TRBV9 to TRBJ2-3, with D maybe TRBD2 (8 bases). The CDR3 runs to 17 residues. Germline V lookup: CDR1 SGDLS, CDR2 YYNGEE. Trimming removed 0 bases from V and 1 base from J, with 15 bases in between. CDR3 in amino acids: CASSVDGRGQRTDTQYF. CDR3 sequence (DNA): TGTGCCAGCAGCGTAGACGGGAGGGGACAGCGCACAGATACGCAGTATTTT.

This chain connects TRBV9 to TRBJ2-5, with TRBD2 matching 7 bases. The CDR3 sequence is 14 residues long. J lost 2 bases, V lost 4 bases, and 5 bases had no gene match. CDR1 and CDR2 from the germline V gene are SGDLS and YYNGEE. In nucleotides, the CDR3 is TGTGCCAGCAGCTCGGGACTAATACAAGAGACCCAGTACTTC. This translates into CASSSGLIQETQYF.

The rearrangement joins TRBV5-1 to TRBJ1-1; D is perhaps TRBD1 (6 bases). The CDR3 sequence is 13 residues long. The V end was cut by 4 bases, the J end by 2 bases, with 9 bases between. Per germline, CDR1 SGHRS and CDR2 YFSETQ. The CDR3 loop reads CASSEGQNTEAFF. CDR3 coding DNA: TGCGCCAGCAGCGAGGGACAAAACACTGAAGCTTTCTTT. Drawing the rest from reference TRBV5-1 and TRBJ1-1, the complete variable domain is KAGVTQTPRYLIKTRGQQVTLSCSPISGHRSVSWYQQTPGQGLQFLFEYFSETQRNKGNFPGRFSGRQFSNSRSEMNVSTLELGDSALYLCASSEGQNTEAFFGQGTRLTVV.

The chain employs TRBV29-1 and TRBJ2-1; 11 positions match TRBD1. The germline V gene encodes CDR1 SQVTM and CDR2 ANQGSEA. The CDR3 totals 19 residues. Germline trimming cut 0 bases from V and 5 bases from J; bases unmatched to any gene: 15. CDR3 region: CSVEETGTGGSKTNNEQFF. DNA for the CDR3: TGCAGCGTTGAAGAAACCGGGACAGGGGGATCAAAAACGAACAATGAGCAGTTCTTC.

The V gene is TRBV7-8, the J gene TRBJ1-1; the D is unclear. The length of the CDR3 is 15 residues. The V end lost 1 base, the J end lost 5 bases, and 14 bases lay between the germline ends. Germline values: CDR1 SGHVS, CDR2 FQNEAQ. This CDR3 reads CASSLDRAGGTEAFF. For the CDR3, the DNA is TGTGCCAGCAGCTTAGATAGGGCAGGAGGAACTGAAGCTTTCTTT. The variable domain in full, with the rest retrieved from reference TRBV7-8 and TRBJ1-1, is GAGVSQSPRYKVAKRGQDVALRCDPISGHVSLFWYQQALGQGPEFLTYFQNEAQLDKSGLPSDRFFAERPEGSVSTLKIQRTQQEDSAVYLCASSLDRAGGTEAFFGQGTRLTVV.

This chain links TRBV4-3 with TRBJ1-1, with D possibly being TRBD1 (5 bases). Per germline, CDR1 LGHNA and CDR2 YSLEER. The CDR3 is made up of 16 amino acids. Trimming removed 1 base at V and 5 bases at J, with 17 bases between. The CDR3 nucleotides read TGCGCCAGCAGCCAAGTGGGTGGAGCAGGGAGGACTGAAGCTTTCTTT. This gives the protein CASSQVGGAGRTEAFF.

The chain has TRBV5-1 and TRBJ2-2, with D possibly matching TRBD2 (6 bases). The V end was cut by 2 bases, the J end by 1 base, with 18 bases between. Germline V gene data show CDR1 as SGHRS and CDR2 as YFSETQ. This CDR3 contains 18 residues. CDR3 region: CASSFPLGAGMNTGELFF. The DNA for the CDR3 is TGCGCCAGCAGCTTCCCCCTCGGGGCGGGAATGAACACCGGGGAGCTGTTTTTT.

CDR3 in DNA: TGCGCCAGCAGCTTGGAACTAGCGGGACTCGAGCAGTACTTC. Its translation: CASSLELAGLEQYF. The genes are TRBV5-1 and TRBJ2-7, with 10 bases lining up with TRBD2. The length of the CDR3 is 14 residues. Germline trimming cut 0 bases from V and 6 bases from J; bases unmatched to any gene: 3. Germline V gives CDR1 SGHRS, CDR2 YFSETQ.

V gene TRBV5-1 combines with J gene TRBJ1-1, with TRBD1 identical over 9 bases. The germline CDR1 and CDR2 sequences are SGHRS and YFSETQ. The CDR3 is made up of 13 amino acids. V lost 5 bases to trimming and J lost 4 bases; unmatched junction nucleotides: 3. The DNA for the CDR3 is TGCGCCAGCAGATCGGACAGGGGCACTGAAGCTTTCTTT. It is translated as CASRSDRGTEAFF.

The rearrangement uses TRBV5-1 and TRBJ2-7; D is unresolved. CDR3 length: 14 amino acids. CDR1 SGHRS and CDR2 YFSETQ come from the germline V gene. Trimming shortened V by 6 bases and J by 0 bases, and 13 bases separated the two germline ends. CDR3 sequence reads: CASTLDRLSYEQYF. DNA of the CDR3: TGCGCCAGCACCCTGGATCGACTCTCCTACGAGCAGTACTTC. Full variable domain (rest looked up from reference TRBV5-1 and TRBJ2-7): KAGVTQTPRYLIKTRGQQVTLSCSPISGHRSVSWYQQTPGQGLQFLFEYFSETQRNKGNFPGRFSGRQFSNSRSEMNVSTLELGDSALYLCASTLDRLSYEQYFGPGTRLTVT.

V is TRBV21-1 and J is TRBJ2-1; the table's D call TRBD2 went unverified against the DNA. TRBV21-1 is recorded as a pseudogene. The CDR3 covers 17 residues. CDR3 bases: TGTGCCAGCAGCAAAAAGGGCCCGTCAGCGGGAGACAATGAGCAGTTCTTC. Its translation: CASSKKGPSAGDNEQFF.

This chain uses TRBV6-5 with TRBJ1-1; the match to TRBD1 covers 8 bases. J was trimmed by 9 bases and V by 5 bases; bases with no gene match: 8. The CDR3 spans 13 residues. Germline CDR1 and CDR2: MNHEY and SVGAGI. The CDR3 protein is CASSPDRVAKAFF. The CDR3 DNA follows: TGTGCCAGCAGTCCGGACAGGGTCGCTAAAGCTTTCTTT.

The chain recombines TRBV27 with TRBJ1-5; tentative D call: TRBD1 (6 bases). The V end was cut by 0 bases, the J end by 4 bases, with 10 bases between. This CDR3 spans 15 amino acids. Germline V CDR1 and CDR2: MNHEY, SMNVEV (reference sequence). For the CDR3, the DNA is TGTGCCAGCAGTTTATCGTTCAGGGGTAATCAGCCCCAGCATTTT. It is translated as CASSLSFRGNQPQHF.